This entry describes one T cell receptor beta chain. The antigen remains unidentified. The sample belongs to a study of T cells after yellow fever vaccination. As for the study in general: Fractions of low cell number were prepared using SMART-Seq v4 Ultra Low Input. Broader study findings: On re-exposure, the response was weaker but peaked faster, at day 5 versus 15. Primary-vaccination clones mostly resurfaced post-booster (around 96% CD4, roughly 87% CD8). The CD4 and CD8 compartments had a small share of their clonotypes in common.

TCRdb reanalysed the 5' RACE reads using MiXCR and keeps one entry per CDR3 protein. The sample has about 580,000 distinct CDR3 sequences; around 16% are singletons. V was trimmed by 0 bases and J by 2 bases, leaving 5 bases between them. The germline gives CDR1 LGHNA, CDR2 YNFKEQ. The CDR3 is made up of 13 amino acids. J is TRBJ2-7 and V is TRBV4-2; D uncertain. The origin of this receptor is a man younger than 30 who received the YFV17D yellow fever vaccine. Material: PBMCs, obtained roughly 5 days after the first yellow fever vaccination. As DNA, the CDR3 is TGTGCCAGCAGCCAAGACTCTACCTACGAGCAGTACGTC. Translation: CASSQDSTYEQYV.